The clone carrying this T cell receptor beta chain was observed once. This entry belongs to a study of shared clonotypes between healthy human individuals. Assay: immunoSEQ multiplex PCR; the TCRdb copy retains only in-frame clones and omits some. This sample has about 2.4 million clones, with over 85% found just once. With 7 bases removed from V and 7 bases from J, the gap between germline ends came to 16 bases. CDR1 and CDR2 (germline): SNHLY, FYNNEI. The length of the CDR3 is 14 residues. V gene TRBV2 combines with J gene TRBJ2-2, with D perhaps matching TRBD1 or TRBD2 (5 bases each). The clonotype originates from a man aged 18 to 30 in good health. The sample taken for sequencing was naive CD4+ T cells sorted from blood. Subset described: CD45RA+ positively selected. The CDR3: CASTRFGAGGELFF. The CDR3 nucleotides are TGTGCCAGCACCCGCTTTGGGGCGGGCGGGGAGCTGTTTTTT. The variable domain in full, completed from reference TRBV2 and TRBJ2-2, reads EPEVTQTPSHQVTQMGQEVILRCVPISNHLYFYWYRQILGQKVEFLVSFYNNEISEKSEIFDDQFSVERPDGSNFTLKIRSTKLEDSAMYFCASTRFGAGGELFFGEGSRLTVL.